A single sample gave rise to the 11 T cell receptor beta chains below, sequenced in a study of T cells in localized non-small cell lung cancer. Profiled with immunoSEQ multiplex PCR; TCRdb holds only in-frame clones, not every one. Among about 2,600 clones listed, roughly 22% were seen once. Sample: lung tumor tissue, taken before any cancer treatment. The source is a woman between 35 and 75 years old with stage I lung adenocarcinoma.

This clone was seen a few times. This chain links TRBV6-8 with TRBJ2-6, with TRBD1 as a possible D gene (6 bases). The CDR3 has 16 residues. Per the germline V gene, CDR1 is MNHGY and CDR2 is SAAAGT. With 0 bases removed from V and 0 bases from J, the gap between germline ends came to 6 bases. CDR3 nucleotides: TGTGCCAGCAGTTACTCGGGACACTCTGGGGCCAACGTCCTGACTTTC. This translates into CASSYSGHSGANVLTF.

J is TRBJ2-7 and V is TRBV12-5; 7 bases are shared with TRBD1. The CDR3 has 16 amino acids. The junction had 9 bases not matched to a gene; V was cut back by 2 bases and J by 2 bases. Germline CDR1 and CDR2: LGHNT and FRNRAP. CDR3 loop: CASGLPSGQTTYEQYF. For the CDR3, the DNA is TGTGCTAGTGGTTTGCCATCGGGACAGACTACCTACGAGCAGTACTTC.

This clone occurred a few times. The rearrangement links TRBV6-8 to TRBJ1-2; 7 nucleotides match TRBD1. Per the germline V gene, CDR1 is MNHGY and CDR2 is SAAAGT. The CDR3 runs to 13 residues. V shed 7 bases, J shed 7 bases, and the junction held 9 bases outside the gene matches. CDR3 amino acids: CASTLDRDRGYTF. CDR3 coding DNA: TGTGCCAGCACCCTAGACAGGGATCGTGGCTACACCTTC.

J is TRBJ1-1 and V is TRBV11-3; 9 bases map to TRBD1. The CDR3 totals 15 residues. Germline CDR1 and CDR2: SGHNT and YENEEA. The junction had 9 bases not matched to a gene; V was cut back by 5 bases and J by 5 bases. CDR3 in amino acids: CASSHLDRGGTEAFF. For the CDR3, the DNA is TGTGCCAGCAGCCACTTGGACAGGGGAGGAACTGAAGCTTTCTTT.

This clone was counted a few times. The CDR3 bases are TGTGCCAGCAGTTTACAGGGTTACAATGAGCAGTTCTTC. This codes for CASSLQGYNEQFF. The rearrangement joins TRBV6-8 to TRBJ2-1; perhaps TRBD1 as D (6 bases). The V end was cut by 4 bases, the J end by 4 bases, with 8 bases between. CDR1 is MNHGY, CDR2 SAAAGT, per germline. The length of the CDR3 is 13 residues.

This clone turned up a few times. The chain employs TRBV6-8 and TRBJ1-1; tentatively, D is TRBD1 (6 bases). The V end lost 2 bases, the J end lost 6 bases, and 13 bases lay between the germline ends. CDR3 length equals 14 residues. Germline-derived CDR1 and CDR2 are MNHGY and SAAAGT. The DNA of the CDR3 is TGTGCCAGCAGTTACGACAGGCCAGCCCCTGAAGCTTTCTTT. Encoded protein: CASSYDRPAPEAFF.

The V gene is TRBV2, the J gene TRBJ2-1, with a tentative D call TRBD2 (8 bases). Trimming removed 9 bases at V and 8 bases at J, with 17 bases between. CDR1 and CDR2 (germline): SNHLY, FYNNEI. The CDR3 runs to 13 residues. CDR3: CARKVAGQYEQFF. The CDR3 bases are TGTGCCAGGAAGGTAGCGGGACAGTATGAGCAGTTCTTC. Together with reference TRBV2 and TRBJ2-1, the CDR3 gives the full variable domain: EPEVTQTPSHQVTQMGQEVILRCVPISNHLYFYWYRQILGQKVEFLVSFYNNEISEKSEIFDDQFSVERPDGSNFTLKIRSTKLEDSAMYFCARKVAGQYEQFFGPGTRLTVL.

This clone was observed a handful of times. V gene TRBV11-3 combines with J gene TRBJ1-1, with TRBD1 matching 12 bases. Per germline, CDR1 SGHNT and CDR2 YENEEA. V was pared by 6 bases and J by 3 bases, with 11 bases of the junction left unmatched. The CDR3 spans 17 residues. Here the CDR3 DNA reads TGTGCCAGCAGACAGGTGGGGACAGGGGGCGCGTACACTGAAGCTTTCTTT. Encoded protein: CASRQVGTGGAYTEAFF. Based on the CDR3 plus reference TRBV11-3 and TRBJ1-1, the full variable domain is EAGVVQSPRYKIIEKKQPVAFWCNPISGHNTLYWYLQNLGQGPELLIRYENEEAVDDSQLPKDRFSAERLKGVDSTLKIQPAELGDSAVYLCASRQVGTGGAYTEAFFGQGTRLTVV.

This clone has a handful of counts. The genes are TRBV28 and TRBJ2-5; a weak D match, TRBD2 (5 bases). Germline loops: CDR1 MDHEN, CDR2 SYDVKM. The length of the CDR3 is 16 residues. Trimming left V 7 bases short and J 3 bases short, with 21 bases between. DNA of the CDR3: TGTGCCAGCAACCTCCGGACTGGGAGATCCAAAGAGACCCAGTACTTC. Amino acid sequence: CASNLRTGRSKETQYF.

The chain links TRBV28 to TRBJ1-2; no definite D call. Trimming stripped 6 bases from V and 0 bases from J, with 8 bases between. Looked up from germline, CDR1 is MDHEN and CDR2 is SYDVKM. The CDR3 is made up of 13 amino acids. The CDR3 DNA reads as TGTGCCAGCAGCCCTCAGCCTAACTATGGCTACACCTTC. This sequence encodes CASSPQPNYGYTF.

The chain combines TRBV19 with TRBJ2-4, with 7 bases lining up with TRBD1. Germline assignment: CDR1 LNHDA and CDR2 SQIVND (reference sequence). The V gene end was trimmed by 6 bases and the J gene end by 6 bases; junction bases not matched to a gene: 11. This CDR3 contains 15 residues. CDR3 protein: CASSTRDRVLNIQYF. In DNA, the CDR3 is TGTGCCAGTAGCACAAGAGACAGGGTTCTAAACATTCAGTACTTC. The complete variable domain, with remaining parts taken from reference TRBV19 and TRBJ2-4, reads DGGITQSPKYLFRKEGQNVTLSCEQNLNHDAMYWYRQDPGQGLRLIYYSQIVNDFQKGDIAEGYSVSREKKESFPLTVTSAQKNPTAFYLCASSTRDRVLNIQYFGAGTRLSVL.